This T cell receptor (beta chain) was profiled in a study of blood T cell repertoires in COVID-19. Study context: Samples came from the United States, Italy and Spain, spanning acute and convalescent COVID-19.

Using immunoSEQ multiplex PCR, the repertoire was profiled, and TCRdb retains in-frame clones only, with some absent. This table has 240,000 or so clones, 86% appearing once. This CDR3 is 12 amino acids long. Trimming cost V 9 bases and J 4 bases, with 7 bases left between them. CDR1 is MDHEN and CDR2 is SYDVKM in the germline V gene. The genes are TRBV28 and TRBJ1-6; D unresolved. This TCR was sampled from a man aged 55 to 70 with acute or convalescent COVID-19. The specimen sequenced was peripheral blood. The CDR3 protein is CASQEYNSPLHF. The CDR3 DNA is TGTGCCAGTCAGGAATATAATTCACCCCTCCACTTT.